The 2 T cell receptor beta chains in this list originate from one sample, sequenced in a study of control samples from healthy donors and cancer patients. The protocol was immunoSEQ multiplex PCR, while the TCRdb copy is restricted to in-frame clones and leaves out a portion. The profile shows 85,000 to 100,000 clones, 93% of them singletons. Specimen: blood. The receptors stem from a man aged 18 to 30 in good health.

This clone was seen once. The chain has TRBV1 and TRBJ2-2; the DNA was not compared with TRBD2, the D call given in the table. TRBV1 is an annotated pseudogene. The CDR3 contains 15 residues. This CDR3 reads CTSSQWRGGAGELFF. The CDR3 nucleotides read TGCACCAGCAGCCAGTGGCGGGGGGGGGCCGGGGAGCTGTTTTTT.

CDR3 loop: CSAYSGQENYGYTF. CDR3 nucleotide sequence: TGCAGCGCATACTCGGGACAGGAGAACTATGGCTACACCTTC. The V gene is TRBV29-1, the J gene TRBJ1-2; TRBD1 aligns across 8 bases. CDR3 size: 14 residues. V trimming: 7 bases; J trimming: 2 bases; junction bases outside the gene matches: 9. Germline V gene sequence: CDR1 SQVTM, CDR2 ANQGSEA.